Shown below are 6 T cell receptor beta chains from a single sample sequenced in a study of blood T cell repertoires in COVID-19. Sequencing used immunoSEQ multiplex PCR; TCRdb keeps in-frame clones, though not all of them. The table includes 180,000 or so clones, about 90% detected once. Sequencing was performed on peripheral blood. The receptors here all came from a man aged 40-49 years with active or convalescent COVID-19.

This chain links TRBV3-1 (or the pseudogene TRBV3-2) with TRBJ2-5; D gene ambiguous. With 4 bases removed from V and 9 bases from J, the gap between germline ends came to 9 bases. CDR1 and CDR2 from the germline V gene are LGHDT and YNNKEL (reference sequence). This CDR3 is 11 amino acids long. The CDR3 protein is CASSPLFPQYF. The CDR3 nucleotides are TGTGCCAGCAGCCCTCTTTTCCCCCAGTACTTC.

The CDR3 DNA reads as TGTGCCAGCAGCTTAGTAAACTCAGGGGTTATGCCTGAAGCTTTCTTT. It translates to CASSLVNSGVMPEAFF. The chain couples TRBV11-2 to TRBJ1-1; perhaps TRBD1 as D (6 bases). Germline CDR1 SGHAT, CDR2 FQNNGV. This CDR3 comprises 16 residues. The V and J ends lost 1 base and 6 bases respectively, with 18 bases between them.

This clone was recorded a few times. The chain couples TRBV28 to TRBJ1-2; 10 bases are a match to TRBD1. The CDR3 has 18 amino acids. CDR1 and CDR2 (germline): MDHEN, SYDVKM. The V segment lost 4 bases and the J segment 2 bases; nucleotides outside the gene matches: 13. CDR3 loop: CASSYPQYRTGGNYGYTF. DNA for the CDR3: TGTGCCAGCAGTTACCCCCAATACCGGACAGGGGGGAACTATGGCTACACCTTC.

The CDR3: CASSLVWQGWETQYF. The CDR3 DNA sequence: TGTGCCAGCAGCTTAGTCTGGCAGGGGTGGGAGACCCAGTACTTC. The chain recombines TRBV7-8 with TRBJ2-5, with D possibly TRBD1 on 6 matching bases. Trimming pared 1 base from V and 5 bases from J, leaving 14 bases between. CDR1 and CDR2 from the germline V gene are SGHVS and FQNEAQ. This CDR3 contains 15 residues.

The CDR3 is CASRPFRDGGNIQYF. CDR3 DNA sequence: TGTGCCAGCAGGCCTTTCCGGGACGGGGGAAACATTCAGTACTTC. The rearrangement uses TRBV7-9 and TRBJ2-4, with D perhaps TRBD2 (6 bases). Germline CDR1 and CDR2: SEHNR and FQNEAQ (reference sequence). This CDR3 comprises 15 residues. Trimming removed 6 bases at V and 6 bases at J, with 18 bases between.

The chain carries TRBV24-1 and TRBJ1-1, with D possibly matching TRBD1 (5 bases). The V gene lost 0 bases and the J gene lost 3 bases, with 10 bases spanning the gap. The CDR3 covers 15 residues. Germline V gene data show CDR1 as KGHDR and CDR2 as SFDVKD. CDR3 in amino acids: CATSDLAGLYTEAFF. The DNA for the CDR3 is TGTGCCACCAGTGATTTGGCAGGGCTCTACACTGAAGCTTTCTTT.